Presented here are 10 T cell receptor beta chains from one specimen sequenced in a study of T cells in women clearing cervical HPV infection. Clones were read by immunoSEQ multiplex PCR, and TCRdb kept only the in-frame ones, dropping some. The sample totals about 21,000 clones; its top ten clones hold 9.1%. Sequencing was carried out using blood buffy coat. These receptors were obtained from a woman between 18 and 69 years old with a cervical HPV16 infection that either progressed to CIN3+ or cleared (not recorded which).

A note on this clone: The read falls 3 residues short of the CDR3 end, and the missing part is taken from the germline J gene. V usage is TRBV20-1 and J usage is TRBJ1-2, with D perhaps TRBD1 (6 bases). The CDR3 covers 15 residues. Germline V CDR1 and CDR2: DFQATT, SNEGSKA (reference sequence). Between the trimmed V and J ends, which lost 2 bases and 4 bases, there was a span of 17 bases. The part of the CDR3 DNA that was read is TGCAGTGCTAGACCCCTGACAGGAGTTAGCTATGGC. Translating it yields CSARPLTGVSYG. The complete CDR3 sequence is CSARPLTGVSYGYTF.

For this clone: From the germline J gene comes the end of the CDR3, since the read stops 3 residues before it. The J gene is TRBJ2-7, the V gene TRBV7-9; 11 positions match TRBD2. The ends lost 4 bases at V and 0 bases at J; junction bases unmatched: 2. Germline V gene sequence: CDR1 SEHNR, CDR2 FQNEAQ (reference sequence). The CDR3 consists of 15 residues. Partial CDR3 DNA: TGTGCCAGCAGCTCAACTAGCGGGAGCTCCTACGAG. As protein: CASSSTSGSSYE. The full CDR3 protein reads CASSSTSGSSYEQYF.

The covered CDR3 bases are TGTGCCAGCTTGCGGGGGGCAGGCTATGGC. Translated, it gives CASLRGAGYG. The whole CDR3 sequence reads CASLRGAGYGYTF. The genes are TRBV7-9 and TRBJ1-2; maybe TRBD1 (6 bases). The CDR3 extends 3 residues past the end of the read, so its final part is completed from the germline J gene. CDR3 length: 13 residues. Germline V gene lookup returns CDR1 SEHNR and CDR2 FQNEAQ (reference sequence). V was pared by 8 bases and J by 4 bases, with 14 bases between.

CDR3 residues: CASGAGLDTDTQYF. Incomplete CDR3 DNA: TGTGCCAGCGGAGCGGGGCTCGACACAGATACG. The chain has TRBV2 and TRBJ2-3; 7 bases are a match to TRBD2. The CDR3 is cut off 3 residues early in the read; its end comes from the germline J gene. The J segment lost 2 bases and the V segment lost 8 bases, leaving 7 bases of the junction unmatched. This CDR3 is 14 amino acids long. Germline V lookup: CDR1 SNHLY, CDR2 FYNNEI.

About this clone: The read halts 3 residues ahead of the CDR3 end, with the missing end drawn from the germline J gene. This specimen includes other DNA sequences encoding the same CDR3. The V and J genes are TRBV5-1 and TRBJ2-7; possibly TRBD1 for D (5 bases). Germline CDR1 and CDR2: SGHRS and YFSETQ. Trimming took 4 bases from V and 3 from J, leaving 8 bases between them. CDR3 length: 12 amino acids. Incomplete CDR3 DNA: TGCGCCAGCAGCCTTCAGGGCTACGAG. This gives the protein CASSLQGYE. The CDR3 as a whole reads CASSLQGYEQYF.

A note on this clone: The read ends 3 residues shy of where the CDR3 ends; the end is completed using the germline J gene. V usage is TRBV19 and J usage is TRBJ1-2, with D possibly matching TRBD1 (6 bases). Germline CDR1 LNHDA, CDR2 SQIVND (reference sequence). The V and J ends lost 3 bases and 2 bases respectively, with 13 bases between them. This CDR3 region has 15 residues. CDR3 DNA, as far as it was read: TGTGCCAGTAGTATTCGGCCAGGGGAGAACTATGGC. Its translation is CASSIRPGENYG. In full, the CDR3 reads CASSIRPGENYGYTF.

As concerns this clone: The read falls 3 residues short of the CDR3 end, and the missing part is taken from the germline J gene. V gene TRBV12-3 or TRBV12-4 combines with J gene TRBJ1-1; 7 bases align to TRBD1. This CDR3 contains 14 residues. The junction had 2 bases not matched to a gene; V was cut back by 4 bases and J by 0 bases. CDR3 region: CASSWDSMNTEAFF. CDR3 bases read: TGTGCCAGCAGTTGGGACAGCATGAACACTGAA.

On this clone itself: The CDR3 goes on 3 residues after the read ends, and that part is filled in from the germline J gene. This chain uses TRBV6-2 or TRBV6-3 with TRBJ2-2; no clear D gene. Germline CDR1 reads MNHEY; CDR2 reads SVGEGT. Trimming took off 3 bases at V and 3 bases at J, with 17 bases between the two ends. The CDR3 length is 17 residues. This chain's CDR3 is CASSYIGSRVYTGELFF. The CDR3 DNA, read in part, is TGTGCCAGCAGTTATATTGGATCAAGGGTGTACACCGGGGAG.

Of note for this clone: With the read ending 3 residues before the CDR3 end, the germline J gene is used to fill in that end. The chain links TRBV11-3 to TRBJ1-2; no clear D gene. This CDR3 comprises 13 residues. The V end lost 0 bases, the J end lost 4 bases, and 6 bases lay between the germline ends. From germline, CDR1 is SGHNT and CDR2 YENEEA. CDR3: CASSLDTSYGYTF. The sequenced CDR3 bases are TGTGCCAGCAGCTTAGATACTAGCTATGGC.

On this clone: Read sequence stops 3 residues before the CDR3 end, and the germline J gene provides the missing end. The genes are TRBV20-1 and TRBJ1-2; 7 bases fit TRBD1. The V gene's germline CDR1 is DFQATT and CDR2 SNEGSKA (reference sequence). Unmatched junction bases numbered 5, after V lost 3 bases and J lost 4 bases. CDR3 length equals 13 residues. CDR3 DNA, as far as it was read: TGCAGTGCTAGTAGGGGGACAGTCTATGGC. It yields the protein CSASRGTVYG. In full, the CDR3 reads CSASRGTVYGYTF.